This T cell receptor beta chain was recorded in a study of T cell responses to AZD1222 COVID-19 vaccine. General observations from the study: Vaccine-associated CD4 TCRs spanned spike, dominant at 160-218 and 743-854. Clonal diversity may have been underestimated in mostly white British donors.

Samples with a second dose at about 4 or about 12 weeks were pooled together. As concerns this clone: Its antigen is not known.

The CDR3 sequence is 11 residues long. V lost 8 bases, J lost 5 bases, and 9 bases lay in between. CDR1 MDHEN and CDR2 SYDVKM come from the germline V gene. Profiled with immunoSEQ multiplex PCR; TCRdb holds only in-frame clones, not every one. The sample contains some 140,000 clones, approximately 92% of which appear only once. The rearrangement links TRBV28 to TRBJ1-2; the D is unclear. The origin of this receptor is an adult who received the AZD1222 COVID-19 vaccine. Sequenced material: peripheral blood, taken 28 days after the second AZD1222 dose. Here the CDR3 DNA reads TGTGCCAGCGGAGATACGTATGGCTACACCTTC. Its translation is CASGDTYGYTF.